This TCR beta chain derives from a study of blood T cell repertoires in COVID-19. Study-level background: The origin of the acute and convalescent COVID-19 samples was the United States, Italy and Spain. PBMCs, B-cell-depleted T cells, or T cells were the source of the cDNA or gDNA that made up the material.

TCRdb's copy holds only in-frame clones and misses some; the assay was immunoSEQ multiplex PCR. The data hold roughly 30,000 clones, with 87% observed a single time. CDR3 length: 12 amino acids. CDR1 and CDR2 (germline): KGHSH, LQKENI. Deletions cut 8 bases from V and 6 bases from J, with 10 bases between. V is TRBV18 and J is TRBJ2-2, with TRBD2 as a possible D gene (5 bases). This clonotype was sampled from a human donor in a cohort sampled during active COVID-19. Specimen: peripheral blood. Here the CDR3 reads CASRDPAGELFF. CDR3 in DNA: TGTGCCAGCCGGGATCCGGCCGGGGAGCTGTTTTTT.